This record concerns one T cell receptor beta chain sequence. Its antigen specificity is not known. There are no base qualities to consult, and no much larger clone falls within one base. The immunoSEQ Assay, a bias-controlled multiplex PCR, was used to amplify TCRbeta CDR3 regions from genomic DNA. The authors' analysis ran thus. Nucleated cell counts per sample were estimated from amplification of reference gene primers within the assay. To quantify the absolute abundance of each unique TCRbeta CDR3 rearrangement, sequence reads were collapsed and filtered. For each sample, productive Simpson clonality was calculated as the square root of Simpson's diversity index across productive rearrangements. Entries here come from immuneACCESS through TCRdb and include only in-frame sequences with V and J called. Some clones fail to appear in such tables; in the studies checked, an unresolved V gene covers under half of the shortfall, and the cause of the remainder is unknown. V and J calls and clone size come straight from that table; D and trimming were deduced from the DNA. The table for this sample lists some 290,000 clones; 85% to 90% of them were counted only once. Approximately 10% of the sample is in the top ten clones.

Relative to germline, V is 2 bases shorter and J is 9 bases shorter, with 17 bases between their ends. Spanning cysteine to phenylalanine, the CDR3 consists of 15 amino acids. Only CDR3 DNA is held: 45 bases, read in frame from base 1. Reading the germline V gene gives CDR1 MNHNS and CDR2 SASEGT. The sample belongs to a study of blood T cell repertoires in COVID-19 (TCRdb year 2020). With regard to the full study: The collaborator samples originated in the United States, Italy and Spain and spanned the acute and convalescent phases of COVID-19. The material from the prospective study consisted of cDNA or gDNA derived from T cells, B-cell-depleted T cells, or PBMCs. Subjects who had been exposed to COVID-19, were actively infected with it, or had recovered from it provided the deeply sampled blood TCRbeta repertoires that made up the dataset. A freely available public database, intended as a resource for researchers studying the immune response to SARS-CoV-2, is where the repertoires were released. The samples were drawn from two sources: the first 160 participants of the ongoing ImmuneRACE study, and over 1,000 subjects contributed by 6 global collaborators. The sample metadata nearly always contained a de-identified subject ID, COVID-19 status, age in years and sex. Where available, HLA class I and class II types were obtained from metadata supplied by the sample provider rather than from assay-based typing. What the research found in general, with its limitations: How much clinical and demographic metadata was included differed by source and by participant, and the metadata was provided uncurated.

One collaborating source in Seattle enrolled patients while the patients were actively infected and followed the patients over time throughout the course of disease. Collaborating institutions collected whole blood in K2EDTA tubes following their own protocols. For TCRbeta analysis, collaborators shipped samples as frozen whole blood, isolated PBMCs, or DNA extracted from either of those sample types. The chain was built from TRBV6-1 and TRBJ1-5; the D gene is perhaps TRBD1, from 6 matching bases. The receptor's source is a woman aged 25 to 45 with COVID-19, enrolled during active disease. The sequencing sample was made of peripheral blood. The nucleotide sequence is TGTGCCAGCAGTGAAACCCTCCTCGGGGGGCTGCCCCAGCATTTT. This yields the protein CASSETLLGGLPQHF.